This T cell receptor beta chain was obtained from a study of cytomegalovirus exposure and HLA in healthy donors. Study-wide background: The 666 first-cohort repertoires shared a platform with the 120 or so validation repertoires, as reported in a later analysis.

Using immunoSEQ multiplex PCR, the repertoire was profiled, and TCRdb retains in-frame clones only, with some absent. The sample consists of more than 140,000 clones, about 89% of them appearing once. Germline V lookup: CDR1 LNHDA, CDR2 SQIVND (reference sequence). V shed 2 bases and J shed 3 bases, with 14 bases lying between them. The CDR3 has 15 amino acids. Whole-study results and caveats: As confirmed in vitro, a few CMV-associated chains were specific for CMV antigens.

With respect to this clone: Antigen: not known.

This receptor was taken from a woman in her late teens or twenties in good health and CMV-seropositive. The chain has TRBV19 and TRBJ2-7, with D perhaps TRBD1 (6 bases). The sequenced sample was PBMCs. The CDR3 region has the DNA TGTGCCAGTAGTATAATGCTGAGACAGGACTACGAGCAGTACTTC. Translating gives CASSIMLRQDYEQYF.